Below, 13 T cell receptor beta chains from the same sample are listed, as sequenced in a study of OX40 agonist ivuxolimab in advanced cancers. Profiled with immunoSEQ multiplex PCR; TCRdb holds only in-frame clones, not every one. Of some 70,000 clones in the sample, approximately 86% are singletons; the top ten hold approximately 2.6%. The source was CD4+ or CD8+ T cells sorted from blood, collected in a trial of the OX40 agonist ivuxolimab. The receptors come from an adult with an advanced solid tumor such as melanoma, head and neck, liver or kidney cancer.

The V and J genes are TRBV18 and TRBJ1-6; D may be TRBD1 (6 bases). CDR3 length: 15 amino acids. V dropped 3 bases and J dropped 8 bases, with 14 bases sitting between them. Germline V gene lookup returns CDR1 KGHSH and CDR2 LQKENI. The CDR3 nucleotides are TGTGCCAGCTCACCTATACAGGGCGTTGATTCACCCCTCCACTTT. This translates into CASSPIQGVDSPLHF.

This chain joins TRBV27 and TRBJ2-4; D is possibly TRBD2 (7 bases). V dropped 5 bases and J dropped 6 bases, with 20 bases sitting between them. Germline CDR1 is MNHEY and CDR2 is SMNVEV (reference sequence). The CDR3 runs 16 residues. This chain's CDR3 is CASSPRGGAGGNIQYF. As DNA, the CDR3 is TGTGCCAGCAGTCCAAGGGGGGGGGCTGGGGGAAACATTCAGTACTTC.

The rearrangement joins TRBV5-6 to TRBJ2-2; a weak D match, TRBD1 (6 bases). The germline CDR1 and CDR2 sequences are SGHDT and YYEEEE. The CDR3 has 16 amino acids. Trimming took 7 bases from V and 4 from J, leaving 20 bases between them. Here the CDR3 reads CASRTGSWGRTGELFF. The CDR3 DNA follows: TGTGCCAGCCGAACAGGGTCCTGGGGCCGCACCGGGGAGCTGTTTTTT.

The V call is TRBV4-2, the J call TRBJ2-2; TRBD1 aligns across 8 bases. In germline, CDR1 is LGHNA, CDR2 YNFKEQ. With 0 bases clipped from V and 0 bases from J, the junction kept 6 bases outside the gene matches. This CDR3 is built from 18 residues. CDR3 sequence: CASSQDPGGGTNTGELFF. The CDR3, as DNA: TGTGCCAGCAGCCAAGATCCAGGGGGCGGAACGAACACCGGGGAGCTGTTTTTT.

CDR3 sequence (DNA): TGTGCCAGCAGCTTAGCCTTGGGGGGCTACGAGCAGTACTTC. It specifies CASSLALGGYEQYF. The rearrangement links TRBV11-3 to TRBJ2-7, with D maybe TRBD2 (6 bases). Germline V gives CDR1 SGHNT, CDR2 YENEEA. The CDR3 spans 14 residues. The V end was cut by 1 base, the J end by 3 bases, with 10 bases between.

V and J are TRBV13 and TRBJ2-7; perhaps TRBD1 as D (7 bases). The last part of the DNA fits TRBJ2-5 better; the J call may be wrong. The CDR3 contains 16 residues. CDR1 and CDR2 (germline): PRHDT, FYEKMQ (reference sequence). The CDR3 reads CASSLGLPTGRETQYF. As DNA, the CDR3 is TGTGCCAGCAGCTTAGGCCTCCCGACAGGGAGGGAGACCCAGTACTTC.

This sequence joins TRBV11-3 and TRBJ1-1; 8 positions agree with TRBD1. The CDR3 sequence is 17 residues long. Trimming took 7 bases from V and 0 from J; bases not matched to a gene: 13. Germline V CDR1 and CDR2: SGHNT, YENEEA. CDR3 sequence (DNA): TGTGCCAGCAATCCTGGACAGGGTCTTCCTATGAACACTGAAGCTTTCTTT. It is translated as CASNPGQGLPMNTEAFF.

V gene TRBV18 combines with J gene TRBJ2-1; D ambiguous. CDR1 is KGHSH, CDR2 LQKENI, per germline. Trimming removed 5 bases from V and 2 bases from J, with 7 bases in between. The CDR3 extends over 13 amino acids. CDR3 in amino acids: CASSLDTYNEQFF. CDR3 nucleotide sequence: TGTGCCAGCTCATTAGACACCTACAATGAGCAGTTCTTC.

The chain recombines TRBV7-8 with TRBJ1-4; D call uncertain. With 3 bases removed from V and 7 bases from J, the gap between germline ends came to 12 bases. The CDR3 is 14 residues long. Germline CDR1 and CDR2: SGHVS and FQNEAQ. Written as DNA, the CDR3 is TGTGCCAGCAGCTTTTCGGTTCAATTTGAAAAACTGTTTTTT. Translating gives CASSFSVQFEKLFF.

The chain uses TRBV2 and TRBJ2-1; the match to TRBD2 covers 9 bases. Germline loops: CDR1 SNHLY, CDR2 FYNNEI. CDR3 length equals 16 residues. Trimming took 3 bases from V and 6 from J; bases not matched to a gene: 9. The CDR3 loop reads CASSEVVAGAPNEQFF. Written as DNA, the CDR3 is TGTGCCAGCAGTGAGGTCGTAGCGGGGGCCCCCAATGAGCAGTTCTTC.

J is TRBJ1-2 and V is TRBV6-1, with TRBD1 matching 8 bases. Trimming took 4 bases from V and 2 from J; bases not matched to a gene: 6. CDR3 length: 15 amino acids. Germline values: CDR1 MNHNS, CDR2 SASEGT. The CDR3 sequence is CASSVDRVMNYGYTF. The CDR3, as DNA: TGTGCCAGCAGTGTGGACAGGGTTATGAACTATGGCTACACCTTC.

The chain is built from TRBV29-1 and TRBJ2-5; maybe TRBD2 (6 bases). The J call may be faulty, since TRBJ2-7 better matches the DNA end. The CDR3 length is 13 residues. Germline V CDR1 and CDR2: SQVTM, ANQGSEA. CDR3 nucleotides: TGCAGCGTTTCTAGCGCTCGGGAATACGAGCAGTACTTC. It specifies CSVSSAREYEQYF.

The rearrangement links TRBV11-3 to TRBJ2-7; possibly TRBD1 or TRBD2 for D (5 bases each). Deletions cut 5 bases from V and 5 bases from J, with 10 bases between. The CDR3 loop spans 12 amino acids. CDR1 SGHNT and CDR2 YENEEA come from the germline V gene. CDR3 region: CASSPGTNEQYF. In DNA, the CDR3 is TGTGCCAGCAGCCCCGGGACCAACGAGCAGTACTTC.